Following are 7 T cell receptor beta chains from one sample sequenced in a study of cytomegalovirus exposure and HLA in healthy donors. The primer mix had 60 Vbeta and 13 Jbeta primers. Clones were sequenced by immunoSEQ multiplex PCR, and TCRdb holds only the in-frame ones, with some missing. Among 150,000 to 200,000 clones, more than 70% were seen once, and the ten largest hold approximately 3%. The source material was PBMCs. Source of these receptors: a male donor in good health and CMV-seronegative.

This rearrangement joins TRBV27 to TRBJ2-1, with 7 bases that match TRBD2. Trimming at V came to 5 bases and at J to 3 bases, leaving 4 bases not matched to a gene. Looked up from germline, CDR1 is MNHEY and CDR2 is SMNVEV (reference sequence). This CDR3 contains 14 residues. The CDR3 DNA follows: TGTGCCAGCAGTCAGAGGGAGGGCTACAATGAGCAGTTCTTC. It translates to CASSQREGYNEQFF.

The chain joins TRBV28 to TRBJ1-2; 7 bases match TRBD1. Trimming cost V 9 bases and J 5 bases; bases outside gene matches: 6. The CDR3 covers 12 residues. Per germline, CDR1 MDHEN and CDR2 SYDVKM. CDR3 sequence (DNA): TGTGCCAGTACTACGGGACAGTATGGCTACACCTTC. Translating gives CASTTGQYGYTF.

This chain uses TRBV19 with TRBJ1-1, with 10 bases lining up with TRBD1. Germline values: CDR1 LNHDA, CDR2 SQIVND (reference sequence). With 6 bases clipped from V and 11 bases from J, the junction kept 9 bases outside the gene matches. This CDR3 has 13 amino acids. CDR3 in amino acids: CASSRGQGVSAFF. In DNA, the CDR3 is TGTGCCAGTAGCCGCGGACAGGGGGTCTCGGCTTTCTTT.

The V call is TRBV15, the J call TRBJ1-4; D gene ambiguous. The CDR3 consists of 14 residues. With 0 bases removed from V and 3 bases from J, the gap between germline ends came to 5 bases. Germline V gives CDR1 LNHNV, CDR2 YYDKDF (reference sequence). The CDR3 DNA follows: TGTGCCACCAGCAGAGATACAGCTAATGAAAAACTGTTTTTT. Its protein is CATSRDTANEKLFF.

The CDR3, as DNA: TGTGCCAGCAGTTTAGGGATTAGCGGGAGTTACGAGCAGTACTTC. Its protein is CASSLGISGSYEQYF. The genes are TRBV28 and TRBJ2-7; 9 nucleotides line up with TRBD2. The CDR3 is made up of 15 amino acids. Trimming took 2 bases from V and 4 from J; bases not matched to a gene: 6. CDR1 is MDHEN, CDR2 SYDVKM, per germline.

The rearrangement joins TRBV5-1 to TRBJ2-7, with D uncertain. Trimming left V 0 bases short and J 1 base short, with 5 bases between. This CDR3 is 13 amino acids long. From germline, CDR1 is SGHRS and CDR2 YFSETQ. In nucleotides, the CDR3 is TGCGCCAGCAGCTTGGTACAGTCCTACGAGCAGTACTTC. As protein: CASSLVQSYEQYF.

This clone has just one count. The V and J genes are TRBV30 and TRBJ1-5; 9 bases fit TRBD1. There are 15 residues in the CDR3. Per germline, CDR1 GTSNPN and CDR2 SVGIG (reference sequence). Trimming took 2 bases from V and 3 from J; bases not matched to a gene: 5. CDR3: CAWSPGQGPNQPQHF. The CDR3 DNA reads TGTGCCTGGAGTCCGGGACAGGGCCCCAATCAGCCCCAGCATTTT.